Below, 11 T cell receptor beta chains from the same sample are listed, as sequenced in a study of monozygotic twins with inflammatory bowel disease. TCRdb reworked the 5' RACE reads into one entry per CDR3 protein, no DNA. This sample contains around 450,000 distinct CDR3 sequences. Input material: blood. Every receptor here comes from a human donor with ulcerative colitis or Crohn's disease, or a healthy co-twin of an affected twin (not recorded which).

CDR3 residues: CASSQASRGRVNEQFF. V gene TRBV14 combines with J gene TRBJ2-1; TCRdb picks TRBD2, but there is no DNA to check that call. This CDR3 is built from 16 residues. The germline CDR1 and CDR2 sequences are SGHDN and FVKESK.

The chain has TRBV7-3 and TRBJ1-1; with no DNA, the TCRdb D assignment of TRBD1 cannot be verified. CDR3 length: 15 residues. Germline-derived CDR1 and CDR2 are SGHTA and FQGTGA. The CDR3 region is CASSSAGGGVTEAFF.

The J gene is TRBJ1-1, the V gene TRBV18. CDR3 length: 13 amino acids. The germline CDR1 and CDR2 sequences are KGHSH and LQKENI. CDR3 in amino acids: CASSPPPNTEAFF.

The chain recombines TRBV7-9 with TRBJ1-3. The germline CDR1 and CDR2 sequences are SEHNR and FQNEAQ (reference sequence). CDR3 size: 16 residues. The CDR3 sequence is CASSLGGIVSGNTIYF.

This rearrangement joins TRBV11-2 to TRBJ2-6. CDR3 length equals 19 residues. Germline V gene lookup returns CDR1 SGHAT and CDR2 FQNNGV. CDR3 amino acids: CASSLLFSGSESEANVLTF.

This chain links TRBV6-1 with TRBJ1-1; TCRdb outputs TRBD1, but without DNA this stays unchecked. The V gene's germline CDR1 is MNHNS and CDR2 SASEGT. The CDR3 is 14 residues long. The CDR3 sequence is CASRNDRGLTEAFF.

The chain carries TRBV4-3 and TRBJ2-1. This CDR3 has 13 amino acids. The germline gives CDR1 LGHNA, CDR2 YSLEER. CDR3: CASSSQIRNEQFF.

J is TRBJ2-2 and V is TRBV7-8; the TRBD1 assignment by TCRdb is unverifiable without DNA. The V gene's germline CDR1 is SGHVS and CDR2 FQNEAQ. This CDR3 is 15 amino acids long. CDR3 loop: CASSARDRGTGELFF.

This rearrangement joins TRBV7-2 to TRBJ2-1; the TCRdb D gene call, TRBD2, has no DNA to confirm it. The germline gives CDR1 SGHTA, CDR2 FQGNSA. The CDR3 spans 16 residues. The CDR3 loop is CASSYLGGAFSNEQFF.

The chain recombines TRBV20-1 with TRBJ1-6; checking the TCRdb D call of TRBD1 is not possible without DNA. There are 14 residues in the CDR3. CDR1 and CDR2 (germline): DFQATT, SNEGSKA (reference sequence). CDR3 region: CSAEQGIYNSPLHF.

V gene TRBV29-1 combines with J gene TRBJ2-3; with no DNA, the TCRdb D assignment of TRBD2 cannot be verified. The germline gives CDR1 SQVTM, CDR2 ANQGSEA. CDR3 size: 15 residues. The CDR3 sequence is CSVEGPSGSTDTQYF.